This TCR beta chain was found in a study of human T cells and chemical hapten exposure. Whole-study results and caveats: The number of TCRs above 1 in 1000 frequency did not change after DPC sensitization.

One entry per CDR3 protein results from TCRdb running MiXCR on the RACE reads. The sample carries 180,000 or so distinct CDR3 sequences, 25% to 30% recorded once. The germline CDR1 and CDR2 sequences are SGHTA and FQGNSA. The CDR3 runs to 15 residues. The V end lost 3 bases, the J end lost 4 bases, and 16 bases lay between the germline ends. On this clonotype: The antigen remains unidentified.

Time point here: pre-sensitization, week 0. Treatment denoted: therapeutic diphenylcyclopropenone sensitization with weekly scalp DPC. Patches went on only after blood had been drawn each time. This receptor was identified in a woman in her thirties with alopecia areata. Some clones in this sample may be carry-over from other donors' samples. The chain recombines TRBV7-2 with TRBJ2-7, with no clear D. The sequencing here drew on whole blood, taken in connection with sensitization to the hapten diphenylcyclopropenone (DPC). DNA of the CDR3: TGTGCCAGCAGCTTCGACCATGGGGATTTTTACGAGCAGTACTTC. It is translated as CASSFDHGDFYEQYF.